The 20 T cell receptor beta chains presented below share a single source sample, sequenced in a study of shared clonotypes between healthy human individuals. Data came from immunoSEQ multiplex PCR; TCRdb stores just in-frame clones and leaves some out. The table has some 1,900,000 clones, 85% to 95% seen once. Naive CD8 cells, CD45RO-negative and positively selected for CCR7, excluded terminally differentiated effector memory CD45RA+ cells. Sample: naive CD8+ T cells sorted from blood. These receptors were taken from a man aged 18 to 35 in good health.

The genes are TRBV10-1 and TRBJ2-7; TRBD1 matches 8 bases. V gave up 6 bases and J gave up 0 bases; unmatched junction bases: 10. Germline CDR1 WNHNN, CDR2 SYGVQD (reference sequence). There are 16 residues in the CDR3. In nucleotides, the CDR3 is TGCGCCAGCAGCGAAAATCGGGACAGGAGCTCCTACGAGCAGTACTTC. As protein: CASSENRDRSSYEQYF.

This chain uses TRBV30 with TRBJ1-4; a possible D gene is TRBD1 (5 bases). Looked up from germline, CDR1 is GTSNPN and CDR2 is SVGIG (reference sequence). This CDR3 spans 14 amino acids. The V and J ends lost 5 bases and 7 bases respectively, with 17 bases between them. The CDR3 spells CAWASGGLSEKLFF. For the CDR3, the DNA is TGTGCCTGGGCTTCCGGGGGTTTAAGTGAAAAACTGTTTTTT.

Worth noting for this clone: Other DNA sequences from this sample encode an identical CDR3 as well. V usage is TRBV5-4 and J usage is TRBJ2-6; D is ambiguous. Germline V lookup: CDR1 SGHNT, CDR2 YYREEE (reference sequence). The CDR3 contains 15 residues. V gave up 0 bases and J gave up 4 bases, with 8 bases separating them. This chain's CDR3 is CASSLVGSGANVLTF. CDR3 DNA: TGTGCCAGCAGCTTGGTGGGGTCGGGGGCCAACGTCCTGACTTTC.

V and J are TRBV10-1 and TRBJ2-2; possible D gene TRBD1, 6 bases. Germline V CDR1 and CDR2: WNHNN, SYGVQD (reference sequence). The ends were cut back, 6 bases at V and 2 bases at J, with 13 bases in the middle. This CDR3 is built from 15 residues. The CDR3 nucleotides are TGCGCCAGCAGCTCCGGGACAACTAACACCGGGGAGCTGTTTTTT. Amino acids: CASSSGTTNTGELFF.

The table lists this clone with a count of one. This rearrangement joins TRBV19 to TRBJ1-1; possibly TRBD1 for D (5 bases). Germline lookup yields CDR1 LNHDA and CDR2 SQIVND (reference sequence). The CDR3 loop spans 12 amino acids. The V gene lost 4 bases and the J gene lost 7 bases, with 10 bases spanning the gap. DNA of the CDR3: TGTGCCAGTAGTACAGGGTTGCATGAAGCTTTCTTT. This gives the protein CASSTGLHEAFF.

The rearrangement links TRBV5-1 to TRBJ2-5; 7 bases agree with TRBD1. The trim removed 3 bases at V and 3 bases at J, leaving 5 bases unmatched. Looked up from germline, CDR1 is SGHRS and CDR2 is YFSETQ. CDR3 size: 14 residues. CDR3 DNA: TGCGCCAGCAGCTACGGGACAGAGAAAGAGACCCAGTACTTC. Translating gives CASSYGTEKETQYF.

A single count supports this clone. The chain employs TRBV29-1 and TRBJ2-1; 7 nucleotides line up with TRBD2. V trimming: 7 bases; J trimming: 5 bases; junction bases outside the gene matches: 14. The germline V gene has CDR1 SQVTM and CDR2 ANQGSEA. This CDR3 contains 15 residues. Here the CDR3 DNA reads TGCAGCGCCTGGGGTACTAGCGATATAAACAATGAGCAGTTCTTC. Translated: CSAWGTSDINNEQFF.

The CDR3 region is CASSSRGPNLADTQYF. For the CDR3, the DNA is TGTGCCAGCAGTTCTCGGGGGCCTAACCTCGCAGATACGCAGTATTTT. This chain uses TRBV28 with TRBJ2-3; D tentatively fits TRBD1 or TRBD2 (6 bases each). CDR1 MDHEN and CDR2 SYDVKM come from the germline V gene. The CDR3 covers 16 residues. V lost 4 bases and J lost 4, with 18 bases in between.

V is TRBV28 and J is TRBJ2-7; D might be TRBD1 (6 bases). The CDR3 has 14 residues. In germline, CDR1 is MDHEN, CDR2 SYDVKM. The V end lost 4 bases, the J end lost 2 bases, and 12 bases lay between the germline ends. CDR3 nucleotides: TGTGCCAGCAGTTCTCAGGGGACCGCCTACGAGCAGTACTTC. Amino acid sequence: CASSSQGTAYEQYF.

This chain connects TRBV5-4 to TRBJ1-2; D perhaps matches TRBD1 (5 bases). The CDR3 contains 13 residues. V lost 4 bases to trimming and J lost 5 bases, with 12 bases between them. From germline, CDR1 is SGHNT and CDR2 YYREEE (reference sequence). The CDR3 sequence is CASSPGDAYGYTF. CDR3 DNA sequence: TGTGCCAGCAGCCCCGGGGACGCTTATGGCTACACCTTC.

The V gene is TRBV5-6, the J gene TRBJ1-1, with unresolved D. The CDR3 totals 12 residues. Germline V lookup: CDR1 SGHDT, CDR2 YYEEEE. V was cut by 2 bases and J by 8 bases, with 10 bases left in between. The DNA of the CDR3 is TGTGCCAGCAGCTTACTGGGTAGCGAAGCTTTCTTT. Protein product: CASSLLGSEAFF. The full variable domain, completed using reference TRBV5-6 and TRBJ1-1, is DAGVTQSPTHLIKTRGQQVTLRCSPKSGHDTVSWYQQALGQGPQFIFQYYEEEERQRGNFPDRFSGHQFPNYSSELNVNALLLGDSALYLCASSLLGSEAFFGQGTRLTVV.

The rearrangement joins TRBV28 to TRBJ2-7; TRBD1 or TRBD2 may be the D gene (5 bases each). The V and J ends lost 0 bases and 3 bases respectively, with 15 bases between them. Per germline, CDR1 MDHEN and CDR2 SYDVKM. This CDR3 comprises 16 residues. CDR3 loop: CASSLWIGGDLYEQYF. DNA for the CDR3: TGTGCCAGCAGTTTATGGATTGGGGGAGACCTCTACGAGCAGTACTTC.

V gene TRBV9 combines with J gene TRBJ1-4; 8 bases are a match to TRBD1. Per the germline V gene, CDR1 is SGDLS and CDR2 is YYNGEE. V shed 4 bases and J 10 bases; nucleotides not matched to a gene: 12. CDR3 length equals 15 residues. The CDR3 is CASSTPGGNGGKLFF. The CDR3, as DNA: TGTGCCAGCAGCACCCCAGGGGGCAATGGTGGAAAACTGTTTTTT.

V usage is TRBV4-3 and J usage is TRBJ2-5; no clear D. This CDR3 comprises 15 residues. The germline gives CDR1 LGHNA, CDR2 YSLEER. Trimming took off 2 bases at V and 4 bases at J, with 14 bases between the two ends. The CDR3 sequence: CASSQTAHFSETQYF. The CDR3 DNA is TGCGCCAGCAGCCAAACGGCGCACTTCTCAGAGACCCAGTACTTC.

The V gene is TRBV13, the J gene TRBJ2-7; D is tentatively TRBD1 or TRBD2 (6 bases each). CDR3 size: 14 residues. Germline CDR1 is PRHDT and CDR2 is FYEKMQ (reference sequence). Trimming cost V 4 bases and J 5 bases, with 15 bases left between them. The CDR3: CASSSLGGGNEQYF. The CDR3 DNA reads TGTGCCAGCAGCTCTCTAGGGGGAGGCAACGAGCAGTACTTC.

This clone is a singleton in its sample. This chain joins TRBV11-2 and TRBJ2-3; D unclear. The CDR3 has 17 amino acids. The ends were cut back, 4 bases at V and 4 bases at J, with 21 bases in the middle. Germline assignment: CDR1 SGHAT and CDR2 FQNNGV. The CDR3 DNA is TGTGCCAGCAGCTACATTGTGGCCGGATGGGTACCAGATACGCAGTATTTT. Translation gives CASSYIVAGWVPDTQYF.

Concerning this clone: The same CDR3 arises from other DNA sequences in this sample as well. The chain is built from TRBV30 and TRBJ2-7; D unresolved. V lost 3 bases to trimming and J lost 3 bases, with 6 bases between them. The germline V gene encodes CDR1 GTSNPN and CDR2 SVGIG (reference sequence). This CDR3 has 11 residues. DNA for the CDR3: TGTGCCTGGAGGGATATCTACGAGCAGTACTTC. It encodes CAWRDIYEQYF.

The genes are TRBV2 and TRBJ1-5; D is unresolved. CDR3 length equals 13 residues. The germline V and J ends were trimmed by 2 bases and 9 bases, with 11 bases remaining between them. Germline CDR1 reads SNHLY; CDR2 reads FYNNEI. The CDR3 DNA sequence: TGTGCCAGCAGTGAAACCCACGATCTGCCCCAGCATTTT. Translation gives CASSETHDLPQHF.

This clone was recorded once. Other DNA sequences of this sample code for an identical CDR3. The chain couples TRBV11-2 to TRBJ2-3; D might be TRBD1 or TRBD2, each matching 6 bases. Germline CDR1 SGHAT, CDR2 FQNNGV. This CDR3 spans 13 amino acids. V dropped 5 bases and J dropped 3 bases, with 9 bases sitting between them. Here the CDR3 DNA reads TGTGCCAGCAGCCTAGGGGGGACAGATACGCAGTATTTT. This translates into CASSLGGTDTQYF.

The chain is built from TRBV5-6 and TRBJ1-4; D gene ambiguous. Trimming removed 0 bases from V and 3 bases from J, with 9 bases in between. Germline-derived CDR1 and CDR2 are SGHDT and YYEEEE. The CDR3 has 15 amino acids. CDR3 sequence reads: CASSLGASPNEKLFF. As DNA, the CDR3 is TGTGCCAGCAGCTTGGGTGCCAGTCCTAATGAAAAACTGTTTTTT.